This T cell receptor beta chain was found in a study of a mutant IDH1 vaccine in newly diagnosed glioma. At the level of the study: Patients got their first vaccination 4-6 weeks after radiotherapy alone, or with temozolomide cycles. The earlier regimen, radiotherapy, temozolomide, or both, was most often both. Of treated patients, roughly 62% were men and roughly 38% women, averaging roughly 40 years.

Produced via immunoSEQ multiplex PCR; TCRdb's table is partial and in-frame only. This table has just over 65,000 clones, under 90% appearing once. Indicated time point: week 23, last vaccination. Every single dose of the vaccine, 300 ug of mutant IDH1 20-mer peptide, came with topical imiquimod. Concerning this clone: Its antigen is undetermined.

The CDR3 covers 13 residues. The V gene lost 4 bases and the J gene lost 3 bases, with 8 bases spanning the gap. The germline CDR1 and CDR2 sequences are SGHRS and YFSETQ. Overall study findings and caveats: Vaccine-induced responses were seen in approximately 93% of patients, spanning several MHC alleles.

The receptor comes from a man younger than 35 with glioma. The genes are TRBV5-1 and TRBJ1-5; possibly TRBD1 for D (5 bases). Sequencing used PBMCs, obtained from a glioma patient whose treatment included an IDH1 peptide vaccine. CDR3 amino acids: CASSMGLNQPQHF. Written as DNA, the CDR3 is TGCGCCAGCAGCATGGGACTCAATCAGCCCCAGCATTTT.